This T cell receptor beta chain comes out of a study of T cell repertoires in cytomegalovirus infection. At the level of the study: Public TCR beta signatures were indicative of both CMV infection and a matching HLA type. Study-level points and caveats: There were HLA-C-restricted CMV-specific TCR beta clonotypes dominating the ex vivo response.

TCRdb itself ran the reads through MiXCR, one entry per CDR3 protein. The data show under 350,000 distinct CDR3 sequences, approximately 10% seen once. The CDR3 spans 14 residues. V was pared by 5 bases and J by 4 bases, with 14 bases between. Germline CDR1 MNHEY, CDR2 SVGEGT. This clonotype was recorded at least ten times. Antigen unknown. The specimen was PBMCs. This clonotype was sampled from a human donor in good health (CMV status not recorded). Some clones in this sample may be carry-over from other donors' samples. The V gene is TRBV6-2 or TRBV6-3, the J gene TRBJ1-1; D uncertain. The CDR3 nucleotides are TGTGCCAGCAGTAAGAGGTCAGGACTCACTGAAGCTTTCTTT. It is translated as CASSKRSGLTEAFF.